A single sample is the source of the 8 T cell receptor beta chains below, sequenced in a study of blood T cells in healthy people across ages. For the second PCR, which ran for roughly 7 to 11 cycles, a sample-barcoded 5' primer and a J-beta primer mix were used. TCRdb called the 5' RACE reads again in MiXCR, with one record for every CDR3 protein. The sample has more than 1,000,000 distinct CDR3 sequences; roughly a quarter are singletons. This sample was shared with a second study, whose subject was T cells of mothers and their children.

The specimen sequenced was blood. These receptors all stem from a girl aged 2 to 9 in good health.

This clonotype turned up a few times. The rearrangement uses TRBV7-9 and TRBJ2-7; D remains unclear. Germline CDR1 SEHNR, CDR2 FQNEAQ (reference sequence). V lost 1 base to trimming and J lost 5 bases, with 9 bases between them. This CDR3 spans 13 amino acids. The DNA for the CDR3 is TGTGCCAGCAGCTTAGACCCTTTCCACGAGCAGTACTTC. It yields the protein CASSLDPFHEQYF.

The V call is TRBV7-2, the J call TRBJ2-3, with 11 bases identical to TRBD2. This CDR3 has 16 residues. J lost 3 bases, V lost 2 bases, and 4 bases had no gene match. The germline V gene encodes CDR1 SGHTA and CDR2 FQGNSA. The CDR3 DNA reads TGTGCCAGCAGCTTAAGGGGACTAGCGGAAACAGATACGCAGTATTTT. Protein sequence: CASSLRGLAETDTQYF.

This chain uses TRBV25-1 with TRBJ2-7, with D maybe TRBD2 (6 bases). TRBJ2-5 explains the end of the DNA better; the J call may be wrong. The CDR3 loop spans 16 amino acids. Germline values: CDR1 MGHDK, CDR2 SYGVNS. This chain's CDR3 is CASSKPSGVWVETQYF. The CDR3 DNA is TGTGCCAGCAGTAAGCCTTCGGGGGTTTGGGTAGAGACCCAGTACTTC.

In this sample, this clonotype turned up a few times. The chain carries TRBV14 and TRBJ2-5; D is ambiguous. Germline V gene data show CDR1 as SGHDN and CDR2 as FVKESK. V dropped 1 base and J dropped 0 bases, with 21 bases sitting between them. CDR3 length: 19 amino acids. The CDR3 sequence is CASSQGWAYTVPDQETQYF. As DNA, the CDR3 is TGTGCCAGCAGCCAAGGGTGGGCGTATACCGTCCCGGACCAAGAGACCCAGTACTTC.

Only a few counts were recorded for this clonotype. The chain joins TRBV20-1 to TRBJ2-3; D is unclear. Germline CDR1 reads DFQATT; CDR2 reads SNEGSKA (reference sequence). There are 15 residues in the CDR3. Trimming removed 0 bases from V and 0 bases from J, with 10 bases in between. The CDR3 coding sequence is TGCAGTGCTAGAGATCGAGGCCCTAGCACAGATACGCAGTATTTT. As protein: CSARDRGPSTDTQYF.

This sequence joins TRBV12-3 or TRBV12-4 and TRBJ2-5; maybe TRBD2 (6 bases). CDR3 size: 15 residues. V was clipped by 5 bases and J by 1 base, with 14 bases between them. The CDR3 DNA reads as TGTGCCAGCAGTGCCCTGGGGGGAGGCCAAGAGACCCAGTACTTC. Its protein product is CASSALGGGQETQYF.

In this sample, this clonotype turned up a few times. This sequence joins TRBV5-1 and TRBJ1-1; D possibly corresponds to TRBD1 (5 bases). The CDR3 runs to 15 residues. V was shortened by 1 base and J by 8 bases, with 18 bases between the two germline ends. Germline CDR1 is SGHRS and CDR2 is YFSETQ. Written as DNA, the CDR3 is TGCGCCAGCAGCTTGCTCAAACCGGGACTCCAAGAAGCTTTCTTT. Translation gives CASSLLKPGLQEAFF.

To note about this clonotype: One end of the junction does not line up with germline, which may come from a read error. V usage is TRBV6-6 and J usage is TRBJ1-5; TRBD1 aligns across 7 bases. Looked up from germline, CDR1 is MNHNY and CDR2 is SVGAGI (reference sequence). The CDR3 extends over 12 amino acids. The CDR3 protein is CASRQGDQPQRF. In nucleotides, the CDR3 is TGTGCCAGCAGGCAGGGGGATCAGCCCCAGCGTTTT.